A selection of T cell receptor beta chains follows, all from one sample in a study of post-analysis software for immune sequencing data. TCRdb redid the calling of the PCR reads with MiXCR, one entry per CDR3 protein. The data show hundreds of thousands of distinct CDR3 sequences, with roughly 29% seen just once and around 0.55% held by the top ten. The sequenced sample consisted of blood. These receptors were collected from a girl under 18 with multiple sclerosis. The CDR3 runs from the conserved cysteine through the conserved F or W. D genes are given only for firm matches. Not every row has a clone size; where given, it reads once, few, many or a size class.

>TRBJ2-1|TRBV7-9|TRBD2|-
CASRWDGGGEQFF
TGTGCCAGCAGATGGGACGGCGGGGGTGAGCAGTTCTTC
>TRBJ2-5|TRBV29-1|-|-
CSAHQGIVSEQYF
TGCAGCGCTCATCAGGGTATCGTGAGTGAGCAGTACTTC
>TRBJ2-7|TRBV9|-|-
CASSALATSVYEQYF
TGTGCCAGCAGCGCCCTAGCCACCTCGGTCTACGAGCAGTACTTC
>TRBJ1-1|TRBV5-6|-|-
CASSLPGEIKTEAFF
TGTGCCAGCAGCTTACCCGGTGAGATCAAGACTGAAGCTTTCTTT
>TRBJ2-2|TRBV9|-|-
CASSVAQGGPNTGELFF
TGTGCCAGCAGCGTAGCCCAAGGGGGTCCGAACACCGGGGAGCTGTTTTTT
>TRBJ2-3|TRBV4-3|TRBD1|few
CASSHAKGTGTDTQYF
TGCGCCAGCAGCCACGCTAAAGGGACAGGGACAGATACGCAGTATTTT
>TRBJ2-5|TRBV2|-|-
CASSEAGSWRETQYF
TGTGCCAGCAGTGAGGCTGGTAGCTGGAGGGAGACCCAGTACTTC
>TRBJ2-7|TRBV3-1|TRBD2|few
CASSQVGGVSYEQYF
TGTGCCAGCAGCCAAGTCGGGGGGGTCTCCTACGAGCAGTACTTC
>TRBJ1-4|TRBV29-1|-|-
CSAKTGSSNEKLFF
TGCAGCGCAAAAACAGGGTCGTCTAATGAAAAACTGTTTTTT
>TRBJ1-5|TRBV27|-|-
CASSSRGGGTGQPQHF
TGTGCCAGCAGTTCCCGAGGAGGGGGGACCGGGCAGCCCCAGCATTTT
>TRBJ1-2|TRBV4-1|-|few
CASSQEGPPSIGGYTF
TGCGCCAGCAGCCAAGAGGGGCCCCCCTCAATCGGTGGCTACACCTTC
>TRBJ2-1|TRBV18|-|-
CASSPRTDFMYNEQFF
TGTGCCAGCTCACCAAGGACAGATTTTATGTACAATGAGCAGTTCTTC
>TRBJ2-4|TRBV21-1|-|-
CASSNPGYSSLGNIQYF
TGTGCCAGCAGCAACCCGGGCTACTCGTCTCTCGGAAACATTCAGTACTTC
>TRBJ1-2|TRBV10-2|-|many
CASSEWEGYGYTF
TGCGCCAGCAGTGAGTGGGAAGGGTATGGCTACACCTTC
>TRBJ2-5|TRBV5-1|-|-
CASSSENYERYF
TGCGCCAGCAGCTCAGAAAACTACGAGCGGTACTTC
>TRBJ1-5|TRBV28|TRBD1|few
CASWWDRGRGNQPQHF
TGTGCCAGCTGGTGGGACAGGGGGCGCGGTAATCAGCCCCAGCATTTT
>TRBJ2-6|TRBV5-1|-|many
CASSGVSGANVLTF
TGCGCCAGCAGCGGGGTATCCGGGGCCAACGTCCTGACTTTC
>TRBJ2-3|TRBV3-1|-|-
CASSQEYPDTQYF
TGTGCCAGCAGCCAAGAGTATCCAGATACGCAGTATTTT
>TRBJ2-7|TRBV6-5|TRBD2|few
CASSYSVSGPSYEQYF
TGTGCCAGCAGTTACTCGGTTAGCGGGCCCTCCTACGAGCAGTACTTC
>TRBJ2-5|TRBV10-3|-|few
CAISERQCETQYF
TGTGCCATCAGTGAGAGGCAGTGCGAGACCCAGTACTTC
>TRBJ2-3|TRBV14|-|-
CASSQEGGRLRSTDTQYF
TGTGCCAGCAGCCAAGAAGGGGGACGCCTGAGGTCCACAGATACGCAGTATTTT
>TRBJ1-5|TRBV20-1|-|-
CSARAGRQVSNQPQHF
TGCAGTGCTAGAGCTGGCCGACAGGTGAGCAATCAGCCCCAGCATTTT
>TRBJ1-2|TRBV29-1|-|-
CSTPGTADGYTF
TGCAGTACACCGGGAACAGCCGATGGCTACACCTTC
>TRBJ2-7|TRBV7-2|-|-
CASTGRGHQLSYEQYF
TGTGCCAGCACCGGGCGTGGGCACCAGCTCTCCTACGAGCAGTACTTC
>TRBJ1-1|TRBV29-1|TRBD1|once
CSAVSGGVGTEAFF
TGCAGCGCCGTCTCAGGGGGAGTAGGCACTGAAGCTTTCTTT
>TRBJ2-5|TRBV7-2|TRBD1|-
CASSRGRWETQYF
TGTGCCAGCAGCAGGGGGCGCTGGGAGACCCAGTACTTC
>TRBJ2-1|TRBV7-8|-|-
CASSPVGSSYNEQFF
TGTGCCAGCAGCCCCGTGGGGAGCTCCTACAATGAGCAGTTCTTC
>TRBJ2-3|TRBV6-5|TRBD2|-
CASARGGSGDTQYF
TGTGCCAGCGCTCGGGGGGGCTCTGGAGATACGCAGTATTTT
>TRBJ2-3|TRBV7-2|TRBD2|-
CASSFGTSGRRVGDTQYF
TGTGCCAGCAGCTTCGGGACTAGCGGGAGGCGTGTGGGAGATACGCAGTATTTT
>TRBJ2-1|TRBV6-2/TRBV6-3|-|few
CASSFQAGQFF
TGTGCCAGCAGTTTCCAAGCAGGACAGTTCTTC
>TRBJ2-7|TRBV29-1|-|many
CSVVWGVNPEQYF
TGCAGCGTTGTCTGGGGGGTAAACCCCGAGCAGTACTTC
>TRBJ2-3|TRBV4-3|TRBD2|few
CASSQEVEREVPDTQYF
TGCGCCAGCAGCCAAGAAGTGGAGCGGGAGGTTCCAGATACGCAGTATTTT
>TRBJ2-7|TRBV20-1|-|-
CSARGQAGYEQYF
TGCAGTGCTAGAGGTCAGGCCGGCTACGAGCAGTACTTC
>TRBJ2-7|TRBV20-1|-|-
CSARDKKDRSYEQYF
TGCAGTGCTAGAGATAAAAAGGACAGATCCTACGAGCAGTACTTC
>TRBJ2-5|TRBV5-1|TRBD1|-
CASSSGDHAGQGAETQYF
TGCGCCAGCAGTTCTGGGGACCACGCGGGACAGGGAGCAGAGACCCAGTACTTC
>TRBJ2-1|TRBV10-3|-|few
CAIRGGGLNEQFF
TGTGCCATCAGGGGGGGAGGTCTCAATGAGCAGTTCTTC